This T cell receptor beta chain was captured by sequencing in a study of blood T cells in healthy people across ages. Study findings and constraints: Changes in expanded clonotypes were possibly confounded, as the CMV status of donors was unknown. The long-lived group displayed more naive CD4+ cells, plus higher diversity, than the aged donors did.

Next came a second PCR, run for about 6 to 11 cycles, which used a sample-barcoded 5' primer along with a J-beta primer mix. Every cDNA was tagged by a template-switch adaptor with 12 random nucleotides. From the 5' RACE reads, TCRdb called clonotypes with MiXCR, one entry per CDR3 protein. The sample includes hundreds of thousands of distinct CDR3 sequences, approximately 30% of them seen just once. In its sample, this clonotype was seen many times. As yet, its antigen is unknown. Trimming took 1 base from V and 2 from J; bases not matched to a gene: 16. The germline V gene encodes CDR1 SGHVS and CDR2 FNYEAQ. There are 19 residues in the CDR3. Every donor provided 9.5 to 10 milliliters of peripheral blood.

The chain recombines TRBV7-6 with TRBJ1-1; TRBD1 aligns across 7 bases. The clonotype was recovered from a woman older than 75 in good health. The sequencing input was blood. The DNA of the CDR3 is TGTGCCAGCAGCTTAGGAGGGGGGATTACAGGGGCCCTCAACACTGAAGCTTTCTTT. It specifies CASSLGGGITGALNTEAFF. The full variable domain, its missing parts supplied by reference TRBV7-6 and TRBJ1-1, is GAGVSQSPRYKVTKRGQDVALRCDPISGHVSLYWYRQALGQGPEFLTYFNYEAQQDKSGLPNDRFSAERPEGSISTLTIQRTEQRDSAMYRCASSLGGGITGALNTEAFFGQGTRLTVV.